The clone carrying this TCR beta chain was observed many times. The antigen remains undetermined. The data were obtained in a study of neurological immune-mediated disorders. General study findings and limits: The authors found no clinical or MRI feature associated with the multiple sclerosis repertoire cluster. CDR3 amino acid sequences of expanded clones were not shared across subjects, a result suggesting private repertoires in all groups.

V gave up 3 bases and J gave up 6 bases, with 11 bases separating them. Germline V gives CDR1 DFQATT, CDR2 SNEGSKA (reference sequence). The CDR3 loop spans 12 amino acids. It was by 5'RACE with 10-nucleotide random UMIs that the cDNA was made. Every sequencing run produced over 180 million TCR-beta sequences that came from 15-18 subjects. TCRdb independently ran MiXCR on the 5' RACE reads; one entry per CDR3 protein. The table has about 120,000 distinct CDR3 sequences, 3.2% seen once. This chain links TRBV20-1 with TRBJ1-2, with D perhaps matching TRBD1 (6 bases). The receptor was isolated from a woman younger than 45 with multiple sclerosis. The sample was PBMCs. CDR3 protein: CSASDRSNGYTF. The CDR3 coding sequence is TGCAGTGCTAGCGACAGGTCGAATGGCTACACCTTC.